A single T cell receptor beta chain is shown here with its context. The target antigen is unknown. This sample is drawn from a study of cytomegalovirus exposure and HLA in healthy donors. Regarding the study as a whole: It was likely that a cluster of highly shared sequence variants was a sequencing artifact. By a later analysis, the bulk of CMV-associated TCR beta chains appeared HLA-restricted.

The PCR had 60 Vbeta and 13 Jbeta primers. Authors' analysis steps: Later reanalysis found 70 million to 95 million unique TCR beta chains, approximately 11 million of them shared. Method: immunoSEQ multiplex PCR; TCRdb's copy keeps in-frame clones and lacks some. D and trimming come from the DNA, and the V and J calls and clone size come from that table. The sample comprises around 120,000 clones, approximately 80% of which are singletons, and 4% to 5% rests with the top ten. The V and J ends lost 3 bases and 1 base respectively, with 12 bases between them. Germline V gene data show CDR1 as KGHSH and CDR2 as LQKENI. There are 15 residues in the CDR3.

The TCR sequence derives from a man aged 45-65 years in good health and CMV-seropositive. The chain uses TRBV18 and TRBJ1-2, with D maybe TRBD1 (5 bases). Sequencing was carried out using PBMCs. CDR3 in amino acids: CASSPPGRGNYGYTF. The CDR3 DNA reads as TGTGCCAGCTCACCTCCAGGGCGGGGTAACTATGGCTACACCTTC.